A single sample gave rise to the 6 T cell receptor beta chains below, sequenced in a study of tumor and adjacent non-tumor tissue in lung cancer. RNA was extracted from bulk tissue without any cell sorting. A modified ARM-PCR protocol with three rounds of nested PCR amplified TCRbeta. TCRdb itself ran the multiplex PCR reads through MiXCR, one entry per CDR3 protein. The data contain about 200,000 distinct CDR3 sequences, 70% to 75% of them singletons. The sample consisted of lung tumor tissue. These receptors were collected from a man in his fifties or sixties with non-small cell lung cancer.

This chain joins TRBV20-1 and TRBJ2-1; D is unresolved. Judging by the DNA end, TRBJ2-7 fits better; the J call may be wrong. The CDR3 has 13 residues. From germline, CDR1 is DFQATT and CDR2 SNEGSKA (reference sequence). DNA of the CDR3: TGCAGTGCTGCCCGACGCCACGGCGACGAGCAGTACTTC. Amino acid sequence: CSAARRHGDEQYF.

Turning to this clonotype: A much larger clone sits a single nucleotide away, making a read error possible. J is TRBJ2-3 and V is TRBV5-6; D ambiguous. Germline V gene data show CDR1 as SGHDT and CDR2 as YYEEEE. The CDR3 has 13 amino acids. The CDR3 here is CPSSLQPTDTQYF. The CDR3 DNA sequence: TGTCCCAGCAGCTTGCAGCCCACAGATACGCAGTATTTT.

To note about this clonotype: A read error may explain this, as a much larger clone is one base away. The V call is TRBV4-2, the J call TRBJ2-1, with D perhaps TRBD2 (5 bases). The CDR3 loop spans 14 amino acids. Per germline, CDR1 LGHNA and CDR2 YNFKEQ. CDR3 DNA: TGTACCAGCAGCCAACTCGGGACCTACAATGAGCAGTTCTTC. Translating gives CTSSQLGTYNEQFF.

This clonotype has just a few counts. J is TRBJ1-5 and V is TRBV6-1; 9 nucleotides line up with TRBD1. Trimming removed 6 bases from V and 6 bases from J; junction bases left unmatched: 6. CDR3 length: 14 amino acids. CDR1 is MNHNS and CDR2 is SASEGT in the germline V gene. The CDR3 sequence is CASRSTGGGQPQHF. The CDR3 DNA reads TGTGCCAGCAGGTCCACAGGGGGCGGTCAGCCCCAGCATTTT.

Remarks on this clonotype: Its ends do not fully match the called genes, so a read error is possible. This chain links TRBV6-5 with TRBJ2-7; a weak D match, TRBD2 (5 bases). The CDR3 runs to 15 residues. Looked up from germline, CDR1 is MNHEY and CDR2 is SVGAGI. The CDR3 nucleotides read TGTACCAGCGGCAATGGGAGAGTCACTCGCTACGACCAGTACTTC. Amino acid sequence: CTSGNGRVTRYDQYF.

With regard to this clonotype: Given a much more abundant clone one base away, this may be a read error. The chain carries TRBV20-1 and TRBJ1-6, with 8 nucleotides matching TRBD1. Germline loops: CDR1 DFQATT, CDR2 SNEGSKA (reference sequence). CDR3 length equals 13 residues. The ends lost 1 base at V and 14 bases at J; junction bases unmatched: 7. CDR3 protein: CSARGTGSLSLHF. CDR3 coding DNA: TGCAGTGCTAGAGGGACAGGGTCCTTGTCCCTCCACTTT.